A selection of T cell receptor beta chains follows, all from one sample in a study of shared clonotypes between healthy human individuals. The table came from immunoSEQ multiplex PCR; TCRdb's copy has only in-frame clones and leaves some out. The table records approximately 1.1 million clones, approximately 80% of them present only once. The sequenced sample was memory CD4+ T cells from PBMCs. These receptor sequences come from a man younger than 35 in good health. Some clones in this sample may be carry-over from other donors' samples. Both conserved end residues are trimmed from each CDR3. The D gene is left open where the match is weak.

NA	TRBV11-2	ASSLDQIRGNTEAF
NA	TRBV29-1	SVERSQGTTEAF
TRBD1	TRBV28	ASSLAGGGETQY
NA	TRBV7-2	ASSLAAGWVNTEAF
TRBD2	TRBV9	ASSVAPGGYNEQF
NA	TRBV20-1	SASPGYGYT
TRBD2	TRBV12-5	ASGAGGLVEQF
NA	TRBV5-1	ASSLQGGFHEQY
TRBD2	TRBV9	ASSVASGRETDTQY
NA	TRBV5-1	ASSSLTAYEQY
NA	TRBV6-1	ASIRTEGYEQY
TRBD2	TRBV11-2	ASSITLANSYNEQF
NA	TRBV4-1	ASSHNYKLAANSNQPQH
TRBD2	TRBV5-1	ASSLRTSGYEQY
TRBD2	TRBV6-5	ASSYATSGGQETQY
TRBD1	TRBV5-6	ASSWGTADNSPLH
NA	TRBV27	ASSKNADTEAF
TRBD1	TRBV29-1	SVGGQGPSYNEQF
TRBD1	TRBV6-5	ASSRPRDSPGYT
NA	TRBV28	ASSLLVWQEDGNQPQH
NA	TRBV4-1	ASSRSAGEQF
TRBD1	TRBV19	ASSRQGARNTEAF